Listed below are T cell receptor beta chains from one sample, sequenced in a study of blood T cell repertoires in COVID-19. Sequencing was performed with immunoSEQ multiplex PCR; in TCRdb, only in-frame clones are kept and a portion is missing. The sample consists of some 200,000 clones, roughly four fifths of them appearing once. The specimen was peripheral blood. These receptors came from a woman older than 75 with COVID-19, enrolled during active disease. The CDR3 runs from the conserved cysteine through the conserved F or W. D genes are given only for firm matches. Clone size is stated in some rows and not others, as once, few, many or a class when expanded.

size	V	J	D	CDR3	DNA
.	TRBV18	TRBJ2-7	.	CASSPGRTYEQYF	TGTGCCAGCTCACCGGGCAGAACCTACGAGCAGTACTTC
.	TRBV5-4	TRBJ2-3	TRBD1	CASSLYKGATDTQYF	TGTGCCAGCAGCTTGTATAAGGGGGCCACAGATACGCAGTATTTT
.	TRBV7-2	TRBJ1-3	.	CASSLGAGHGNTIYF	TGTGCCAGCAGCTTAGGGGCAGGGCATGGAAACACCATATATTTT
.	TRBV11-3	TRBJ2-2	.	CASSFQGTNTGELFF	TGTGCCAGCAGCTTCCAGGGCACGAACACCGGGGAGCTGTTTTTT
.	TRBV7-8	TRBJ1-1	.	CASSLGGLAGHEAFF	TGTGCCAGCAGCTTAGGAGGTCTCGCCGGCCATGAAGCTTTCTTT
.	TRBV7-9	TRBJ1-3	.	CASSLAGTDRQPGNTIYF	TGTGCCAGCAGCTTAGCCGGTACAGATAGGCAACCCGGAAACACCATATATTTT
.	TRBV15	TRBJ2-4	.	CATRGLAKNIQYF	TGTGCCACCAGGGGCCTAGCCAAAAACATTCAGTACTTC
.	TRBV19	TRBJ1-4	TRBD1	CASSIFTGDGEKLFF	TGTGCCAGTAGTATCTTTACAGGGGACGGGGAAAAACTGTTTTTT
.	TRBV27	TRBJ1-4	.	CASSSRGEKLFF	TGTGCCAGCAGTTCTAGGGGTGAAAAACTGTTTTTT
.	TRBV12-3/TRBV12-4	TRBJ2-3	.	CASSQGSTDTQYF	TGTGCCAGCAGCCAGGGTAGCACAGATACGCAGTATTTT
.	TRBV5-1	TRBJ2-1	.	CASSRTTTSSYNEQFF	TGCGCCAGCAGCAGAACGACAACAAGCTCCTACAATGAGCAGTTCTTC
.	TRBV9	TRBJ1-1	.	CASSERIGDTEAFF	TGTGCCAGCAGCGAAAGAATAGGAGACACTGAAGCTTTCTTT
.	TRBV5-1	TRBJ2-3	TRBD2	CASSLGLAGGPVTQYF	TGCGCCAGCAGCTTGGGACTAGCGGGAGGGCCGGTTACGCAGTATTTT
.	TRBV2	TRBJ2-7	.	CASSEGSGKIYEQYF	TGTGCCAGCAGTGAAGGGTCGGGGAAAATCTACGAGCAGTACTTC
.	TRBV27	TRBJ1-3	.	CASSSTGKSGNTIYF	TGTGCCAGCAGTTCAACAGGGAAGTCTGGAAACACCATATATTTT
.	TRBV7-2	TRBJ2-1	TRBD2	CASSLALVAGYYNEQFF	TGTGCCAGCAGCTTAGCGCTGGTAGCGGGGTACTACAATGAGCAGTTCTTC
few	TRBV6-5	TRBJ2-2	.	CASNQGRPGELFF	TGTGCCAGCAACCAGGGTCGGCCCGGGGAGCTGTTTTTT
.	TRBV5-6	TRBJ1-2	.	CASSLAVNYGYTF	TGTGCCAGCAGCTTGGCGGTCAACTATGGCTACACCTTC
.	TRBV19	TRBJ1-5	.	CASSIRSSFGQPQHF	TGTGCCAGTAGTATAAGGAGCAGTTTTGGACAGCCCCAGCATTTT